A single sample gave rise to the 8 T cell receptor beta chains below, sequenced in a study of response to subunit inactivated influenza vaccine. TCRdb independently ran MiXCR on the RT-PCR reads; one entry per CDR3 protein. The table has 250,000 to 350,000 distinct CDR3 sequences, over 20% seen once. The sample here was PBMCs from blood, taken about 20 months after vaccination. The receptors were gathered from a man in his fifties or sixties who received an inactivated influenza vaccine.

The rearrangement uses TRBV11-2 and TRBJ1-6; TRBD1 agrees at 8 bases. The trim removed 3 bases at V and 9 bases at J, leaving 7 bases unmatched. Germline V gene sequence: CDR1 SGHAT, CDR2 FQNNGV. The CDR3 sequence is 15 residues long. DNA for the CDR3: TGTGCCAGCAGCTTCGAGGACAGGGTTCGTTCACCCCTCCACTTT. Its translation: CASSFEDRVRSPLHF.

This clonotype came up a few times. V gene TRBV7-2 combines with J gene TRBJ1-2; a possible D gene is TRBD1 (6 bases). V lost 4 bases and J 8 bases, leaving 11 bases between the germline ends. The CDR3 sequence is 12 residues long. From germline, CDR1 is SGHTA and CDR2 FQGNSA. CDR3: CASSSRGRGYTF. CDR3 nucleotide sequence: TGTGCCAGCAGCTCCAGGGGTCGAGGCTACACCTTC.

Only one count was recorded for this clonotype. CDR3 in DNA: TGCGCCAGCAGCCCCGGGCGAGGGGCGTACACCGGGGAGCTGTTTTTT. This sequence encodes CASSPGRGAYTGELFF. J is TRBJ2-2 and V is TRBV5-1; D is tentatively TRBD1 or TRBD2 (5 bases each). The V gene's germline CDR1 is SGHRS and CDR2 YFSETQ. The V end lost 4 bases, the J end lost 3 bases, and 16 bases lay between the germline ends. The CDR3 spans 16 residues.

The sample holds a few counts of this clonotype. The chain recombines TRBV5-1 with TRBJ1-3; tentatively, D is TRBD1 (6 bases). This CDR3 spans 16 amino acids. Germline values: CDR1 SGHRS, CDR2 YFSETQ. Trimming took 0 bases from V and 0 from J, leaving 10 bases between them. The CDR3 sequence: CASSLAGVRSGNTIYF. The CDR3, as DNA: TGCGCCAGCAGCTTGGCAGGGGTCCGCTCTGGAAACACCATATATTTT.

This clonotype was seen a single time. The CDR3 nucleotides read TGCAGTGCTAGAGATTCGGAGCGGAAACACTACGAGCAGTACTTC. The encoded protein is CSARDSERKHYEQYF. This chain uses TRBV20-1 with TRBJ2-7; D may be TRBD2 (5 bases). The V and J ends lost 0 bases and 3 bases respectively, with 15 bases between them. Germline V gene data show CDR1 as DFQATT and CDR2 as SNEGSKA (reference sequence). The CDR3 spans 15 residues.

The chain carries TRBV7-3 and TRBJ2-3; D uncertain. V was cut by 2 bases and J by 3 bases, with 15 bases left in between. The CDR3 is 16 amino acids. Germline lookup yields CDR1 SGHTA and CDR2 FQGTGA. The CDR3 DNA reads as TGTGCCAGCAGCTTAGGGGATGCAGTGGCGACAGATACGCAGTATTTT. Translated: CASSLGDAVATDTQYF.

This clonotype was picked up a small number of times. The rearrangement uses TRBV5-1 and TRBJ1-5; a weak D match, TRBD1 (5 bases). The CDR3 has 13 amino acids. V shed 4 bases and J shed 5 bases, with 10 bases lying between them. Looked up from germline, CDR1 is SGHRS and CDR2 is YFSETQ. The CDR3 nucleotides read TGCGCCAGCAGCGCAGGGTTTCATCAGCCCCAGCATTTT. Its translation is CASSAGFHQPQHF. Combining the CDR3 with reference TRBV5-1 and TRBJ1-5 gives the whole variable domain KAGVTQTPRYLIKTRGQQVTLSCSPISGHRSVSWYQQTPGQGLQFLFEYFSETQRNKGNFPGRFSGRQFSNSRSEMNVSTLELGDSALYLCASSAGFHQPQHFGDGTRLSIL.

In its sample, this clonotype was seen a few times. V usage is TRBV6-1 and J usage is TRBJ1-4; TRBD1 aligns across 9 bases. The CDR3 is 13 amino acids. CDR1 and CDR2 (germline): MNHNS, SASEGT. J gave up 8 bases and V 6 bases, and 4 bases lay outside the gene matches. The CDR3 nucleotides are TGTGCCAGCAGGGGACAGGGTAGCGAAAAACTGTTTTTT. Translating gives CASRGQGSEKLFF.